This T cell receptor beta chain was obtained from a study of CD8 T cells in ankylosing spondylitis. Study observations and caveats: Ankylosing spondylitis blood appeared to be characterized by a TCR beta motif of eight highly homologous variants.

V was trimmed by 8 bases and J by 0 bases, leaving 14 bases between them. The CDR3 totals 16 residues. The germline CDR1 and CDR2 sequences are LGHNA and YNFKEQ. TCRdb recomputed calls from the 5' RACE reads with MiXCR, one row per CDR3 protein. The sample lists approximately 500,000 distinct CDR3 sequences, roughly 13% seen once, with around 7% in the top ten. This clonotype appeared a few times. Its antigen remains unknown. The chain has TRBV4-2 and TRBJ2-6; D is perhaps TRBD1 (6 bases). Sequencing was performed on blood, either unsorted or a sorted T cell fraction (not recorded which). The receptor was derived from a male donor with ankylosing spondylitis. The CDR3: CASEQGRNSGANVLTF. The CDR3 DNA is TGTGCCAGCGAACAGGGAAGGAACTCTGGGGCCAACGTCCTGACTTTC.